The 16 T cell receptor beta chains in this list originate from one sample, sequenced in a study of cytomegalovirus exposure and HLA in healthy donors. The PCR was carried out with 60 Vbeta primers and 13 Jbeta primers. TCRdb's table, derived via immunoSEQ multiplex PCR, lists solely in-frame clones and lacks some. The sample lists about 70,000 clones, approximately 68% occurring once. What was sequenced was PBMCs. These receptors all come from a woman aged 25 to 45 in good health and CMV-seronegative.

This clone is labeled medium-sized. This chain joins TRBV5-5 and TRBJ1-2; 7 bases are shared with TRBD1. V lost 2 bases and J lost 7; bases outside the gene matches: 8. The germline V gene has CDR1 SGHKS and CDR2 YYEKEE (reference sequence). This CDR3 is 14 amino acids long. CDR3 in DNA: TGTGCCAGCAGCTTAGGTAGGGGGCTTGGTGGCTACACCTTC. Translating gives CASSLGRGLGGYTF. The full variable domain, completed using reference TRBV5-5 and TRBJ1-2, is DAGVTQSPTHLIKTRGQQVTLRCSPISGHKSVSWYQQVLGQGPQFIFQYYEKEERGRGNFPDRFSARQFPNYSSELNVNALLLGDSALYLCASSLGRGLGGYTFGSGTRLTVV.

The rearrangement joins TRBV9 to TRBJ1-1; possible D gene TRBD1, 5 bases. The ends were cut back, 3 bases at V and 0 bases at J, with 9 bases in the middle. Germline CDR1 and CDR2: SGDLS and YYNGEE. The CDR3 runs to 14 residues. The CDR3 loop reads CASSEGLLNTEAFF. CDR3 DNA: TGTGCCAGCAGCGAGGGGCTCCTGAACACTGAAGCTTTCTTT.

This clone was detected a few times. V is TRBV18 and J is TRBJ1-1, with 9 nucleotides matching TRBD1. Germline V gene data show CDR1 as KGHSH and CDR2 as LQKENI. The CDR3 is 15 amino acids. Trimming removed 6 bases from V and 0 bases from J; junction bases left unmatched: 5. The CDR3 nucleotides read TGTGCCAGCTCTCGGACAGGGGCGATGAACACTGAAGCTTTCTTT. Its protein product is CASSRTGAMNTEAFF.

Remarks on this clone: The identical CDR3 is also encoded by other nucleotide sequences in the sample. The V gene is TRBV6-5, the J gene TRBJ1-6; D might be TRBD1 (6 bases). V was shortened by 5 bases and J by 13 bases, with 12 bases between the two germline ends. The length of the CDR3 is 12 residues. Germline assignment: CDR1 MNHEY and CDR2 SVGAGI. As DNA, the CDR3 is TGTGCCAGCAGTCCGACAGGCATTCCCCTCCACTTT. Protein sequence: CASSPTGIPLHF.

V usage is TRBV18 and J usage is TRBJ2-2, with D possibly being TRBD2 (5 bases). Germline CDR1 KGHSH, CDR2 LQKENI. This CDR3 has 16 residues. The V end was cut by 3 bases, the J end by 5 bases, with 16 bases between. CDR3 sequence (DNA): TGTGCCAGCTCACCGGGTCAACTAGGATCGACCGGGGAGCTGTTTTTT. As protein: CASSPGQLGSTGELFF.

This chain connects TRBV5-1 to TRBJ2-2; 10 bases align to TRBD1. The CDR3 runs 16 residues. J gave up 8 bases and V 4 bases, and 11 bases lay outside the gene matches. Germline CDR1 reads SGHRS; CDR2 reads YFSETQ. The CDR3 loop is CASSPSPGQGKGELFF. DNA for the CDR3: TGCGCCAGCAGCCCCTCACCGGGACAGGGGAAGGGGGAGCTGTTTTTT.

The CDR3 bases are TGTGCCAGCAACTTAGAGACAGGGTTCTATGGCTACACCTTC. This codes for CASNLETGFYGYTF. This chain uses TRBV5-6 with TRBJ1-2, with TRBD1 matching over 7 bases. The CDR3 consists of 14 residues. Losses at the gene ends were 6 bases for V and 4 bases for J; bases not matched to a gene: 9. Looked up from germline, CDR1 is SGHDT and CDR2 is YYEEEE.

The genes are TRBV7-2 and TRBJ2-2; weak D call: TRBD2 (5 bases). The CDR3 totals 16 residues. CDR1 and CDR2 from the germline V gene are SGHTA and FQGNSA. Trimming took off 1 base at V and 4 bases at J, with 13 bases between the two ends. The CDR3 here is CASSLGRTAFTGELFF. The CDR3 DNA sequence: TGTGCCAGCAGCTTAGGGAGGACCGCTTTCACCGGGGAGCTGTTTTTT. The full variable domain, rest sourced from reference TRBV7-2 and TRBJ2-2, is GAGVSQSPSNKVTEKGKDVELRCDPISGHTALYWYRQSLGQGLEFLIYFQGNSAPDKSGLPSDRFSAERTGGSVSTLTIQRTQQEDSAVYLCASSLGRTAFTGELFFGEGSRLTVL.

In its sample, this clone was seen a few times. The rearrangement uses TRBV5-3 and TRBJ2-7, with 8 bases lining up with TRBD1. TRBV5-3 is flagged as an ORF with uncertain function. This CDR3 spans 15 amino acids. V trimming: 4 bases; J trimming: 5 bases; junction bases outside the gene matches: 11. CDR3: CARSQHPPTGDEQYF. CDR3 in DNA: TGTGCCAGAAGCCAACATCCCCCGACAGGGGACGAGCAGTACTTC.

The rearrangement uses TRBV10-1 and TRBJ2-7, with 7 bases matching TRBD1. This CDR3 spans 14 amino acids. V dropped 1 base and J dropped 2; count of bases not matched to a gene: 2. Germline V gene sequence: CDR1 WNHNN, CDR2 SYGVQD (reference sequence). CDR3 nucleotides: TGCGCCAGCAGTGAGTTACAGGGGCCCTACGAGCAGTACTTC. This gives the protein CASSELQGPYEQYF.

A few counts support this clone. The chain couples TRBV2 to TRBJ1-4; TRBD1 is a possible D gene (6 bases). Trimming stripped 0 bases from V and 7 bases from J, with 15 bases between. The CDR3 has 16 amino acids. CDR1 and CDR2 from the germline V gene are SNHLY and FYNNEI. CDR3 loop: CASSEAHPGDSEKLFF. The CDR3, as DNA: TGTGCCAGCAGTGAAGCCCATCCAGGGGATAGTGAAAAACTGTTTTTT.

This clone came up many times. The genes are TRBV9 and TRBJ1-2; D unclear. Trimming left V 0 bases short and J 5 bases short, with 8 bases between. Germline V gene lookup returns CDR1 SGDLS and CDR2 YYNGEE. This CDR3 contains 13 residues. CDR3 in amino acids: CASSVEERYGYTF. The CDR3 nucleotides are TGTGCCAGCAGCGTAGAGGAGAGATATGGCTACACCTTC.

The chain joins TRBV2 to TRBJ1-4; a possible D gene is TRBD1 (5 bases). V was trimmed by 6 bases and J by 3 bases, leaving 11 bases between them. The germline CDR1 and CDR2 sequences are SNHLY and FYNNEI. This CDR3 contains 14 residues. The CDR3 protein is CASRGPVANEKLFF. CDR3 nucleotide sequence: TGTGCCAGCAGGGGGCCAGTGGCTAATGAAAAACTGTTTTTT.

The rearrangement uses TRBV6-1 and TRBJ2-3, with D perhaps TRBD1 (5 bases). Germline lookup yields CDR1 MNHNS and CDR2 SASEGT. V dropped 4 bases and J dropped 4 bases, with 15 bases sitting between them. This CDR3 has 15 amino acids. CDR3 in amino acids: CASSAREGAADTQYF. For the CDR3, the DNA is TGTGCCAGCAGTGCAAGGGAAGGGGCGGCAGATACGCAGTATTTT.

This clone has only a few counts. This chain joins TRBV7-2 and TRBJ1-1, with D possibly TRBD1 on 5 matching bases. This CDR3 has 16 amino acids. The germline gives CDR1 SGHTA, CDR2 FQGNSA. Trimming removed 5 bases at V and 6 bases at J, with 22 bases between. The CDR3 nucleotides are TGTGCCAGCAGCGGTGGGGCTACCCGCCGGGGGGCTGAAGCTTTCTTT. Its protein product is CASSGGATRRGAEAFF.

The chain links TRBV7-2 to TRBJ2-3; 7 nucleotides line up with TRBD1. J lost 0 bases, V lost 4 bases, and 4 bases had no gene match. CDR1 and CDR2 (germline): SGHTA, FQGNSA. This CDR3 is 15 amino acids long. CDR3 region: CASSSDRASTDTQYF. The CDR3 DNA reads TGTGCCAGCAGCTCCGACAGGGCTAGCACAGATACGCAGTATTTT.